These T cell receptor beta chains were read from a single sample in a study of neurological immune-mediated disorders. TCRdb ran MiXCR on the 5' RACE reads and lists one entry per CDR3 protein. In the table there are 46,000 or so distinct CDR3 sequences, roughly 4% of which are singletons. Sequenced: PBMCs. The receptors were sampled from a woman aged 55-75 years with multiple sclerosis. CDR3s include the opening cysteine and the closing phenylalanine or tryptophan. The order of the fields is D gene, J gene, clone size, V gene, CDR3 DNA, CDR3 protein. D genes are given only for firm matches. Clone size appears in some rows only: once, few, many, or a class for an expanded clone.

>.|TRBJ2-3|many|TRBV28
TGTGCCAGCAGTTTACCGGGTGTGGTTGATACGCAGTATTTT
CASSLPGVVDTQYF
>.|TRBJ2-3|.|TRBV6-6
TGTGCCAGCAGTTTTACAGGAGGTGGCACAGATACGCAGTATTTT
CASSFTGGGTDTQYF
>.|TRBJ1-6|many|TRBV7-9
TGTGCCAGCAGCTTCGTACAGATAAATTCACCCCTCCACTTT
CASSFVQINSPLHF
>.|TRBJ2-2|many|TRBV20-1
TGCAGTGCTCCCGCAGTGTTCACCGGGGAGCTGTTTTTT
CSAPAVFTGELFF
>TRBD1|TRBJ1-3|many|TRBV7-9
TGTGCCAGCAGCACCTATACGGGACAGGGCTCTGGAAACACCATATATTTT
CASSTYTGQGSGNTIYF
>.|TRBJ2-7|many|TRBV27
TGTGCCAGCAGTTCGGGGAGCTACGAGCAGTACTTC
CASSSGSYEQYF
>TRBD1|TRBJ2-2|.|TRBV6-6
TGTGCCAGCAGTTCGAACAGGGGTGGCGGGGAGCTGTTTTTT
CASSSNRGGGELFF
>.|TRBJ2-7|many|TRBV5-1
TGCGCCAGCAGCTTGGCCGTGGGAGACAGCTTCTACGAGCAGTACTTC
CASSLAVGDSFYEQYF
>TRBD1|TRBJ1-5|many|TRBV7-2
TGTGCCAGCAGCCCGGACAGGGGAAGGGAGCAGCCCCAGCATTTT
CASSPDRGREQPQHF
>.|TRBJ2-3|many|TRBV12-3/TRBV12-4
TGTGCCTCCACCCCAAACACAGATACGCAGTATTTT
CASTPNTDTQYF
>.|TRBJ1-5|medium-sized|TRBV5-1
TGCGCCAGCAGCCCGGGGGGGGAACAGCCCCAGCATTTT
CASSPGGEQPQHF